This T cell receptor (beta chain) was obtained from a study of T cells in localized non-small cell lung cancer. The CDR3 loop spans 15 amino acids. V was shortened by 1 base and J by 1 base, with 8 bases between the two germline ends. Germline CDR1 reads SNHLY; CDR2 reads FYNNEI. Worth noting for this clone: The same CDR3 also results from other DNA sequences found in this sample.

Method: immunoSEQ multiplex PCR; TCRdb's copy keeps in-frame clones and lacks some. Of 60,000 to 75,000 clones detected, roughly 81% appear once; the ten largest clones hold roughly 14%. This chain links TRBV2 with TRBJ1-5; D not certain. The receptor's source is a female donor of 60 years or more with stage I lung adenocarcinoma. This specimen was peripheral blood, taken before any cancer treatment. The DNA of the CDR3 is TGTGCCAGCAGTGAAGAGCAGATAAGCAATCAGCCCCAGCATTTT. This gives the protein CASSEEQISNQPQHF.